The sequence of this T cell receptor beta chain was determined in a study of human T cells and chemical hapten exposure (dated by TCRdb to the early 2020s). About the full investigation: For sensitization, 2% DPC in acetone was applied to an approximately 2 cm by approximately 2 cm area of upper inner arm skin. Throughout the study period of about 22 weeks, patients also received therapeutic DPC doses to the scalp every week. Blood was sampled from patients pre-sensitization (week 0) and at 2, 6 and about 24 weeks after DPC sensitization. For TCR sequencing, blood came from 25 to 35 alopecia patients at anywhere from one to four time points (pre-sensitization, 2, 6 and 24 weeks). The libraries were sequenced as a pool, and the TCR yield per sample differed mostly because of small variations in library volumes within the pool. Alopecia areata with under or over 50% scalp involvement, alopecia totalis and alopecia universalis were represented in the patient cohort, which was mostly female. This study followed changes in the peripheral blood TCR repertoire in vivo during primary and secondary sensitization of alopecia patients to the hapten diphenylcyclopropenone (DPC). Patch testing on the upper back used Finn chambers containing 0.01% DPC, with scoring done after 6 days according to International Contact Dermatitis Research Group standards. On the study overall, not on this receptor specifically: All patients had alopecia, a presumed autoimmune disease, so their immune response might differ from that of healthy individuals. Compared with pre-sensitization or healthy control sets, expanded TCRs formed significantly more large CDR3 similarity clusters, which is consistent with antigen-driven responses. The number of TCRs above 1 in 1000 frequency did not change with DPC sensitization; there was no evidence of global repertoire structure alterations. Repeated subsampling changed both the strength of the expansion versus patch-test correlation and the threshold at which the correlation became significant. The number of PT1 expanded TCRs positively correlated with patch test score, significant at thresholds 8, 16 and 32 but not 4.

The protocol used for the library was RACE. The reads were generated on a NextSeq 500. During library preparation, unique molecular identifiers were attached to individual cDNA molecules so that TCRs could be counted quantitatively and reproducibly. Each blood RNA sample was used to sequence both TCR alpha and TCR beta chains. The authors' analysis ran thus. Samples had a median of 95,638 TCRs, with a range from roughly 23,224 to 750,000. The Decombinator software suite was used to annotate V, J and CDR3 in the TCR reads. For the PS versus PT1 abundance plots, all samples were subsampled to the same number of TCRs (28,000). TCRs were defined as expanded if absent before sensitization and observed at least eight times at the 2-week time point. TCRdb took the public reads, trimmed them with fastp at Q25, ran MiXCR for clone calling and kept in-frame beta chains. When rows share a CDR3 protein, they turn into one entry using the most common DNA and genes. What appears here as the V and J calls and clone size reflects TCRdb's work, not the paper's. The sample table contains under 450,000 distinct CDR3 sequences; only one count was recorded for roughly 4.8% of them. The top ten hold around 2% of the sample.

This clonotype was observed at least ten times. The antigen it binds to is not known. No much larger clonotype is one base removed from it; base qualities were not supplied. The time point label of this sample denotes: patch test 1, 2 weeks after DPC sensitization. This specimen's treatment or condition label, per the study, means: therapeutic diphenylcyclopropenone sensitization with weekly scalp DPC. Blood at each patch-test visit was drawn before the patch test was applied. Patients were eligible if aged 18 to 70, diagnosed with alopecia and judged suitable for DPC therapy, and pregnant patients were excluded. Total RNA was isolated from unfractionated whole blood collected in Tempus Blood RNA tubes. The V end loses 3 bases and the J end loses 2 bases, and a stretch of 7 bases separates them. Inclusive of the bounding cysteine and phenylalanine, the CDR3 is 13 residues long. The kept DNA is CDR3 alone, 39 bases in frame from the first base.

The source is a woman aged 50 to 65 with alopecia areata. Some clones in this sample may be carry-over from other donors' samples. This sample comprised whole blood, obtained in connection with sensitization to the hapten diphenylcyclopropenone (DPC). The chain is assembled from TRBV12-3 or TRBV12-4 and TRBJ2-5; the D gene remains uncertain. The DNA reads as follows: TGTGCCAGCAGTTTCCAACAGCAAGAGACCCAGTACTTC. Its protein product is CASSFQQQETQYF.